One sample yielded the 22 T cell receptor beta chains listed below, sequenced in a study of cytomegalovirus exposure and HLA in healthy donors. Vbeta (60) and Jbeta (13) primers were used in the PCR. The assay was immunoSEQ multiplex PCR, and TCRdb's table has in-frame clones only and misses some. This sample has about 210,000 clones, with roughly 78% found just once. The sequencing sample was made of PBMCs. The receptor set was obtained from a boy aged 10-17 years in good health and CMV-seronegative.

The rearrangement links TRBV6-5 to TRBJ2-5, with 7 bases that match TRBD2. CDR1 is MNHEY, CDR2 SVGAGI, per germline. The ends lost 11 bases at V and 5 bases at J; junction bases unmatched: 11. The CDR3 covers 13 residues. CDR3 loop: CAGLRRAGETQYF. The CDR3 DNA sequence: TGTGCCGGCCTTCGGCGAGCGGGGGAGACCCAGTACTTC.

The chain links TRBV21-1 to TRBJ1-2. TRBV21-1 is recorded as a pseudogene. This CDR3 has 13 residues. This CDR3 is CASRWTYDHGYTF. The CDR3 DNA follows: TGTGCCAGCAGATGGACTTACGACCATGGCTACACCTTC.

V usage is TRBV6-5 and J usage is TRBJ1-5; D is perhaps TRBD1 (6 bases). With 5 bases removed from V and 5 bases from J, the gap between germline ends came to 13 bases. The germline V gene has CDR1 MNHEY and CDR2 SVGAGI. The CDR3 consists of 14 residues. The CDR3 is CASSKQGRDQPQHF. In DNA form, the CDR3 reads TGTGCCAGCAGTAAACAGGGAAGGGATCAGCCCCAGCATTTT.

This clone was seen just once. The chain carries TRBV19 and TRBJ1-3; D not resolved. The V and J ends lost 0 bases and 0 bases respectively, with 9 bases between them. Germline V gene data show CDR1 as LNHDA and CDR2 as SQIVND (reference sequence). CDR3 size: 16 residues. The CDR3 here is CASSIEGRLSGNTIYF. The CDR3 region has the DNA TGTGCCAGTAGTATAGAGGGGAGGCTCTCTGGAAACACCATATATTTT. The whole variable domain, remainder taken from reference TRBV19 and TRBJ1-3, is DGGITQSPKYLFRKEGQNVTLSCEQNLNHDAMYWYRQDPGQGLRLIYYSQIVNDFQKGDIAEGYSVSREKKESFPLTVTSAQKNPTAFYLCASSIEGRLSGNTIYFGEGSWLTVV.

The chain is built from TRBV5-6 and TRBJ2-5, with TRBD2 matching over 10 bases. The CDR3 length is 14 residues. V lost 4 bases, J lost 4 bases, and 4 bases stayed unmatched. Germline values: CDR1 SGHDT, CDR2 YYEEEE. CDR3 amino acids: CASSRAGGGETQYF. In DNA, the CDR3 is TGTGCCAGCAGCCGAGCGGGGGGGGGAGAGACCCAGTACTTC.

The rearrangement links TRBV27 to TRBJ1-5, with D maybe TRBD1 (6 bases). The V end lost 5 bases, the J end lost 5 bases, and 19 bases lay between the germline ends. The CDR3 contains 16 residues. Germline CDR1 reads MNHEY; CDR2 reads SMNVEV (reference sequence). The CDR3 loop reads CASSPYFDRKDQPQHF. The CDR3 coding sequence is TGTGCCAGCAGTCCATATTTCGACAGGAAAGATCAGCCCCAGCATTTT.

The chain uses TRBV21-1 and TRBJ1-5; no DNA check was done on the table's D call, TRBD1. TRBV21-1 is described as a pseudogene. The CDR3 totals 18 residues. Here the CDR3 DNA reads TGTGCCAGCAGCAAAGAATTTAAAGAGGGGGATAGCAATCAGCCCCAGCATTTT. It is translated as CASSKEFKEGDSNQPQHF.

This clone was found a few times. CDR3 in DNA: TGTGCCTGGAGTTGGGACAGGGATCAGCCCCAGCATTTT. Translating it yields CAWSWDRDQPQHF. The rearrangement uses TRBV30 and TRBJ1-5; the match to TRBD1 covers 9 bases. Germline CDR1 GTSNPN, CDR2 SVGIG (reference sequence). V was pared by 2 bases and J by 5 bases, with 1 base of the junction left unmatched. This CDR3 contains 13 residues.

CDR3 DNA: TGCGCCAGCAGCCTTGGCCCTAGCGGCCAAGAGACCCAGTACTTC. Translating gives CASSLGPSGQETQYF. The chain joins TRBV4-1 to TRBJ2-5, with 7 positions matching TRBD2. Germline CDR1 and CDR2: MGHRA and YSYEKL. V shed 4 bases and J 1 base; nucleotides not matched to a gene: 6. The CDR3 is 15 amino acids.

This clone has just a few counts. The chain combines TRBV29-1 with TRBJ1-1; D is uncertain. This CDR3 spans 13 amino acids. CDR1 is SQVTM and CDR2 is ANQGSEA in the germline V gene. V lost 2 bases and J lost 3, with 10 bases in between. CDR3 in DNA: TGCAGCGTTGAAAGGAGGCAGGACACTGAAGCTTTCTTT. Protein sequence: CSVERRQDTEAFF. Filled out from reference TRBV29-1 and TRBJ1-1, the complete variable domain reads SAVISQKPSRDICQRGTSLTIQCQVDSQVTMMFWYRQQPGQSLTLIATANQGSEATYESGFVIDKFPISRPNLTFSTLTVSNMSPEDSSIYLCSVERRQDTEAFFGQGTRLTVV.

The chain is built from TRBV5-4 and TRBJ2-7, with no clear D. The CDR3 has 14 residues. Trimming cost V 4 bases and J 1 base, with 12 bases left between them. The germline V gene encodes CDR1 SGHNT and CDR2 YYREEE (reference sequence). The DNA for the CDR3 is TGTGCCAGCAGCCGAGTGGGCCCGTCCTACGAGCAGTACTTC. Encoded protein: CASSRVGPSYEQYF.

V usage is TRBV18 and J usage is TRBJ1-3; 8 bases fit TRBD1. V trimming: 3 bases; J trimming: 0 bases; junction bases outside the gene matches: 4. The CDR3 is made up of 16 amino acids. Germline V gene sequence: CDR1 KGHSH, CDR2 LQKENI. CDR3 DNA sequence: TGTGCCAGCTCACCGAGACAGGGGAGCTCTGGAAACACCATATATTTT. Translation gives CASSPRQGSSGNTIYF.

The rearrangement joins TRBV18 to TRBJ2-3, with unresolved D. Germline CDR1 reads KGHSH; CDR2 reads LQKENI. Trimming shortened V by 3 bases and J by 0 bases, and 7 bases separated the two germline ends. CDR3 size: 14 residues. The CDR3 sequence is CASSPLVSTDTQYF. Written as DNA, the CDR3 is TGTGCCAGCTCACCGCTAGTCAGCACAGATACGCAGTATTTT.

The chain uses TRBV5-1 and TRBJ2-7; D is unclear. The CDR3 has 13 amino acids. V lost 0 bases and J 4 bases, leaving 8 bases between the germline ends. From germline, CDR1 is SGHRS and CDR2 YFSETQ. The CDR3 sequence: CASSLDPVYEQYF. The CDR3 nucleotides read TGCGCCAGCAGCTTGGATCCGGTGTACGAGCAGTACTTC.

The rearrangement links TRBV6-1 to TRBJ1-6, with 8 bases identical to TRBD1. V was pared by 3 bases and J by 1 base, with 14 bases of the junction left unmatched. CDR1 is MNHNS and CDR2 is SASEGT in the germline V gene. This CDR3 spans 20 amino acids. The CDR3 bases are TGTGCCAGCAGTGATCCGACAGGGGAGTCGGCTGAGTCCTATAATTCACCCCTCCACTTT. Translated, it gives CASSDPTGESAESYNSPLHF.

This clone appeared a few times. The gene calls are TRBV5-4 and TRBJ2-2, with 10 bases that match TRBD1. Germline V CDR1 and CDR2: SGHNT, YYREEE (reference sequence). CDR3 length: 16 amino acids. The junction had 5 bases not matched to a gene; V was cut back by 5 bases and J by 1 base. CDR3 DNA: TGTGCCAGCAGGCTGGGACAGGGGAGGAACACCGGGGAGCTGTTTTTT. Protein sequence: CASRLGQGRNTGELFF.

The rearrangement uses TRBV18 and TRBJ2-3, with 13 bases that match TRBD2. Per germline, CDR1 KGHSH and CDR2 LQKENI. The CDR3 has 15 residues. J gave up 5 bases and V 6 bases, and 5 bases lay outside the gene matches. Here the CDR3 reads CASSTSGGARDTQYF. CDR3 DNA: TGTGCCAGCTCCACTAGCGGGGGGGCAAGAGATACGCAGTATTTT.

This clone was picked up a small number of times. The chain is built from TRBV15 and TRBJ2-7; 7 nucleotides agree with TRBD2. The J segment lost 4 bases and the V segment lost 3 bases, leaving 6 bases of the junction unmatched. The CDR3 runs 14 residues. CDR1 is LNHNV, CDR2 YYDKDF, per germline (reference sequence). The CDR3 coding sequence is TGTGCCACCAGCAGCATAGGGAGGGGTTACGAGCAGTACTTC. Translating it yields CATSSIGRGYEQYF. The full variable domain, its missing parts supplied by reference TRBV15 and TRBJ2-7, is DAMVIQNPRYQVTQFGKPVTLSCSQTLNHNVMYWYQQKSSQAPKLLFHYYDKDFNNEADTPDNFQSRRPNTSFCFLDIRSPGLGDTAMYLCATSSIGRGYEQYFGPGTRLTVT.

This clone appeared a few times. The V and J genes are TRBV4-2 and TRBJ2-5; TRBD2 aligns across 10 bases. The trim removed 2 bases at V and 5 bases at J, leaving 5 bases unmatched. Germline CDR1 LGHNA, CDR2 YNFKEQ. The CDR3 loop spans 15 amino acids. The CDR3 protein is CASSQLAGDSETQYF. CDR3 nucleotides: TGTGCCAGCAGCCAACTAGCGGGAGACTCGGAGACCCAGTACTTC.

The CDR3 reads CASSLNGGYEQYF. CDR3 DNA: TGTGCCAGCAGTTTGAACGGGGGTTACGAGCAGTACTTC. The rearrangement links TRBV11-3 to TRBJ2-7; D is perhaps TRBD2 (6 bases). Per the germline V gene, CDR1 is SGHNT and CDR2 is YENEEA. This CDR3 is built from 13 residues. V lost 6 bases and J 4 bases, leaving 13 bases between the germline ends.

The CDR3 protein is CASSIRTGYGYTF. The DNA of the CDR3 is TGTGCCAGTAGTATCCGGACAGGCTATGGCTACACCTTC. The chain links TRBV19 to TRBJ1-2; 7 nucleotides line up with TRBD1. The CDR3 has 13 amino acids. The germline gives CDR1 LNHDA, CDR2 SQIVND (reference sequence). J gave up 4 bases and V 3 bases, and 2 bases lay outside the gene matches.

The sample holds one count of this clone. The genes are TRBV6-5 and TRBJ1-2, with TRBD1 as a possible D gene (6 bases). This CDR3 spans 14 amino acids. The germline CDR1 and CDR2 sequences are MNHEY and SVGAGI. Trimming took 6 bases from V and 5 from J, leaving 16 bases between them. The chain's CDR3 is CASSPVGGGYGYTF. The CDR3 nucleotides are TGTGCCAGCAGCCCCGTAGGGGGGGGATATGGCTACACCTTC.